Reported below is one T cell receptor beta chain. The specificity of this receptor is unknown. Base qualities were left out, and no much larger clone turns up one base away. The data originate from a study of CD8 T cells in Susac syndrome (dated 2019 in TCRdb). For the study in its entirety: Among the sequenced Susac syndrome patients, more than 5 had clinically active disease and roughly 8 were in clinical remission. At blood withdrawal, Susac syndrome patients were therapy-naive, treated with corticosteroids (with IVIg additionally given to some), or treated with IVIg alone. Whether CD8+ T cell activation and differentiation in Susac syndrome was antigen driven was tested using repertoire sequencing. The clonality of the CD8+ T cell repertoire was compared across 12 healthy donors, some 14 Susac syndrome patients and roughly 16 multiple sclerosis patients. What the authors observed across the whole study: The TCR sequencing and HLA analysis was acknowledged to have included a relatively small number of individuals. Fewer than 20 Susac-specific public clones were identified in the total CD8+ repertoire, and five Susac-specific public clones were identified in the CD8+ TEMRA repertoire. Clonal expansion was seen in Susac syndrome CD8+ repertoires, peaking in CD8+ TEMRA cells and being greater in clinically active patients than in remitting ones.

High-throughput TCR beta sequencing profiled peripheral blood CD8+ and CD4+ T cells from healthy donors, Susac syndrome patients and multiple sclerosis patients. Recently defined diagnostic criteria for definite or probable disease were met by the Susac syndrome patients. CD8+ TEMRA cells were enriched by FACS, while bulk CD8+ and CD4+ T cells were purified by magnetic negative isolation. Blood was drawn into EDTA tubes, processed within 24 hours, and PBMCs were isolated by density gradient centrifugation. PBMCs destined for TCR sequencing were cryopreserved in liquid nitrogen and later thawed in a 37 °C water bath. Purity of sorted or isolated CD4+, CD8+ and CD8+ TEMRA cells was at least 90%. RNA was extracted with the RNeasy kit and roughly 0.5 to 1 ug was reverse transcribed using random hexamers. The immunoSEQ multiplex PCR assay, which covers 54 Vbeta and 13 Jbeta segments, was used to amplify TCR beta CDR3 regions. PCR amplification bias was corrected by using a synthetic template baseline for primer optimization and computational correction. The authors' pipeline ran thus. Only productive sequences were kept, with reads annotated to V, D and J genes according to IMGT and analyzed in immunoSEQ Analyzer. Clonality was computed as one minus Shannon entropy normalized by log2 of the number of productive unique sequences. For each patient and control, public and private clones were evaluated within the 100 most prevalent clones. Clones were defined as Susac-specific if absent from the healthy and MS cohorts, from some 1,000 published viral clones and from other ImmuneACCESS disease sequences. Starting from the raw public reads, TCRdb applied fastp trimming at Q25, assembled clones with MiXCR and retained in-frame beta chains. Every entry covers one CDR3 protein and lists the most common genes and DNA from its rows. The V and J calls and clone size come from TCRdb's table, not from the authors' own analysis. The sample table lists about 85,000 distinct CDR3 sequences, around 95% of them with a count of one. Of the sample, approximately 0.49% falls within the top ten clones.

The CDR1 and CDR2 encoded by the germline V gene are SGHVS and FQNEAQ. Here V drops 5 bases and J drops 2 bases, and the junction holds 9 bases not matched to any gene. Reading from cysteine to phenylalanine, the CDR3 counts 16 amino acids. The CDR3 DNA has 48 bases and is translated from base 1. Recombination joined TRBV7-8 with TRBJ2-3; 8 bases in between match TRBD2. This TCR derives from a human donor with Susac syndrome. Sequenced input: CD8+ T cells from PBMCs. CDR3 protein: CASSPMGLEPTDTQYF. The nucleotide sequence reads TGTGCCAGCAGCCCTATGGGACTAGAGCCCACAGATACGCAGTATTTT.